The present T cell receptor (beta chain) was sequenced within a study of blood T cell repertoires in COVID-19 (dated by TCRdb to the early 2020s). Looking at the study overall: Collaborator samples came from the United States, Italy and Spain and covered acute and convalescent phases of COVID-19. The material from the prospective study consisted of cDNA or gDNA derived from T cells, B-cell-depleted T cells, or PBMCs. Deeply sampled blood TCRbeta repertoires from subjects exposed to, actively infected with, or recovered from COVID-19 were included in the dataset. Nearly every sample came with metadata listing a de-identified subject ID, COVID-19 status, age in years and sex. Where available, HLA class I and class II types were taken from metadata supplied by the sample provider and were not determined by assay-based typing. The repertoires were made available in a free public database intended to serve as a resource for research on the immune response to SARS-CoV-2. The samples were drawn from the first 160 participants of the ongoing ImmuneRACE study and from 1,254 subjects provided by 6 global collaborators. What the research found in general, with its limitations: How much clinical and demographic metadata was included differed by source and by participant, and the metadata was provided uncurated.

Worth noting for this clone: The antigen it binds to is not known. No base qualities exist here, and no much larger clone lies one base off it.

The junction carries 8 bases between V and J, which are trimmed by 0 bases and 0 bases respectively. As encoded in the germline V gene (reference sequence), CDR1 is GTSNPN while CDR2 is SVGIG. The CDR3 covers 14 residues, taking in both the cysteine and the phenylalanine. Kept here is only the CDR3 DNA, which spans 42 bases and is read in frame from base 1. TCRbeta CDR3 regions were amplified from genomic DNA using the immunoSEQ Assay, a bias-controlled multiplex PCR. In the authors' own workflow: The number of nucleated cells in each sample was estimated from the amplification of reference gene primers within the assay. Sequence reads were collapsed and filtered to measure the absolute abundance of every unique TCRbeta CDR3 rearrangement. For each sample, productive Simpson clonality was calculated as the square root of Simpson's diversity index across productive rearrangements. The source is immuneACCESS, and TCRdb retained only in-frame sequences with V and J called. Part of the clones is not carried over; for the studies checked, unresolved V genes explain less than half of this, and the remainder is unexplained. The V and J calls and the clone size are those of that table, but D and trimming were determined from the DNA. The sample profile shows over 110,000 clones; around 88% of them were found once. The top ten hold roughly 30% of the sample.

Collaborating institutions collected whole blood in K2EDTA tubes following their own protocols. For TCRbeta analysis, collaborators shipped samples as frozen whole blood, isolated PBMCs, or DNA extracted from either of those sample types. The chain joins TRBV30 to TRBJ1-1; TRBD1 could be the D gene, as 6 bases match. This TCR was sampled from a human donor in a cohort sampled during active COVID-19. The sample comprised peripheral blood. The sequenced DNA: TGTGCCTGGAGTGTCCAGGGGCTGAACACTGAAGCTTTCTTT. Protein translation: CAWSVQGLNTEAFF.